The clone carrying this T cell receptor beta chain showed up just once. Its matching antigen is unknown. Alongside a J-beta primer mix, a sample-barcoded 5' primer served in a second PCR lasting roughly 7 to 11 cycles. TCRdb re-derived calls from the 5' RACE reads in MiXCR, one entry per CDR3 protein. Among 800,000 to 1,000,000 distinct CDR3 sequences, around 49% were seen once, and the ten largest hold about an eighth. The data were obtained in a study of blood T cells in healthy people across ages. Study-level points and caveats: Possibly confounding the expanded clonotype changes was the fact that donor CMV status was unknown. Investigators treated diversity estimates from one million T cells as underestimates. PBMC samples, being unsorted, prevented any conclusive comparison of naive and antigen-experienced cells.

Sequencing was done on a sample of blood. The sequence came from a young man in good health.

The CDR3 coding sequence is TGTGCCAGCAGCCAGGGACTAGCGGAGTACCTTGGTCAGCAGTACTTC. Translating gives CASSQGLAEYLGQQYF. The chain carries TRBV14 and TRBJ2-5; 11 bases fit TRBD2. This CDR3 region has 16 residues. Germline V gene data show CDR1 as SGHDN and CDR2 as FVKESK. V shed 3 bases and J 11 bases; nucleotides not matched to a gene: 14.